This T cell receptor beta chain was sequenced for a study of early T cells in non-severe SARS-CoV-2 infection. V shed 2 bases and J shed 0 bases, with 17 bases lying between them. The CDR3 is 19 amino acids. Germline-derived CDR1 and CDR2 are MNHNY and SVGAGI (reference sequence). In its sample, this clonotype was seen a few times. TCRdb recomputed calls from the 5' RACE reads with MiXCR, one row per CDR3 protein. The sample includes 90,000 to 100,000 distinct CDR3 sequences, about 13% of them seen just once. The chain has TRBV6-6 and TRBJ1-6; a weak D match, TRBD1 (5 bases). Sequences were obtained from whole blood. The sequence was collected from an adult who was a healthcare worker with PCR-confirmed SARS-CoV-2 infection or an uninfected control (not recorded which). The CDR3 loop is CASSYGTSYPSSYNSPLHF. Written as DNA, the CDR3 is TGTGCCAGCAGTTACGGGACGTCGTACCCTAGCTCCTATAATTCACCCCTCCACTTT.